The T cell receptor beta chain under discussion was sequenced for a study of cytomegalovirus exposure and HLA in healthy donors. Whole-study results and caveats: First-cohort TCR clusters were later found to tend to co-occur in the 120 or so validation repertoires. The classifier, whose performance was assessed in both the original and validation cohorts, reportedly diagnosed cytomegalovirus status with high specificity and sensitivity.

Concerning this clone: Its matching antigen is unknown.

Germline CDR1 and CDR2: SGHRS and YFSETQ. Trimming took off 0 bases at V and 0 bases at J, with 7 bases between the two ends. The CDR3 consists of 15 residues. Here immunoSEQ multiplex PCR was the method, and the copy in TCRdb shows in-frame clones only, minus some. This table has some 60,000 clones, approximately 96% appearing once. The donors were members of the validation cohort, which comprised 120 subjects and was separate from the first cohort of several hundred subjects. The genes are TRBV5-1 and TRBJ1-3; D not certain. Sequences were obtained from PBMCs. The receptor was derived from a man between 18 and 35 years old in good health and CMV-seronegative. The CDR3, as DNA: TGCGCCAGCAGCTTGGGCACAGCCTCTGGAAACACCATATATTTT. This codes for CASSLGTASGNTIYF.